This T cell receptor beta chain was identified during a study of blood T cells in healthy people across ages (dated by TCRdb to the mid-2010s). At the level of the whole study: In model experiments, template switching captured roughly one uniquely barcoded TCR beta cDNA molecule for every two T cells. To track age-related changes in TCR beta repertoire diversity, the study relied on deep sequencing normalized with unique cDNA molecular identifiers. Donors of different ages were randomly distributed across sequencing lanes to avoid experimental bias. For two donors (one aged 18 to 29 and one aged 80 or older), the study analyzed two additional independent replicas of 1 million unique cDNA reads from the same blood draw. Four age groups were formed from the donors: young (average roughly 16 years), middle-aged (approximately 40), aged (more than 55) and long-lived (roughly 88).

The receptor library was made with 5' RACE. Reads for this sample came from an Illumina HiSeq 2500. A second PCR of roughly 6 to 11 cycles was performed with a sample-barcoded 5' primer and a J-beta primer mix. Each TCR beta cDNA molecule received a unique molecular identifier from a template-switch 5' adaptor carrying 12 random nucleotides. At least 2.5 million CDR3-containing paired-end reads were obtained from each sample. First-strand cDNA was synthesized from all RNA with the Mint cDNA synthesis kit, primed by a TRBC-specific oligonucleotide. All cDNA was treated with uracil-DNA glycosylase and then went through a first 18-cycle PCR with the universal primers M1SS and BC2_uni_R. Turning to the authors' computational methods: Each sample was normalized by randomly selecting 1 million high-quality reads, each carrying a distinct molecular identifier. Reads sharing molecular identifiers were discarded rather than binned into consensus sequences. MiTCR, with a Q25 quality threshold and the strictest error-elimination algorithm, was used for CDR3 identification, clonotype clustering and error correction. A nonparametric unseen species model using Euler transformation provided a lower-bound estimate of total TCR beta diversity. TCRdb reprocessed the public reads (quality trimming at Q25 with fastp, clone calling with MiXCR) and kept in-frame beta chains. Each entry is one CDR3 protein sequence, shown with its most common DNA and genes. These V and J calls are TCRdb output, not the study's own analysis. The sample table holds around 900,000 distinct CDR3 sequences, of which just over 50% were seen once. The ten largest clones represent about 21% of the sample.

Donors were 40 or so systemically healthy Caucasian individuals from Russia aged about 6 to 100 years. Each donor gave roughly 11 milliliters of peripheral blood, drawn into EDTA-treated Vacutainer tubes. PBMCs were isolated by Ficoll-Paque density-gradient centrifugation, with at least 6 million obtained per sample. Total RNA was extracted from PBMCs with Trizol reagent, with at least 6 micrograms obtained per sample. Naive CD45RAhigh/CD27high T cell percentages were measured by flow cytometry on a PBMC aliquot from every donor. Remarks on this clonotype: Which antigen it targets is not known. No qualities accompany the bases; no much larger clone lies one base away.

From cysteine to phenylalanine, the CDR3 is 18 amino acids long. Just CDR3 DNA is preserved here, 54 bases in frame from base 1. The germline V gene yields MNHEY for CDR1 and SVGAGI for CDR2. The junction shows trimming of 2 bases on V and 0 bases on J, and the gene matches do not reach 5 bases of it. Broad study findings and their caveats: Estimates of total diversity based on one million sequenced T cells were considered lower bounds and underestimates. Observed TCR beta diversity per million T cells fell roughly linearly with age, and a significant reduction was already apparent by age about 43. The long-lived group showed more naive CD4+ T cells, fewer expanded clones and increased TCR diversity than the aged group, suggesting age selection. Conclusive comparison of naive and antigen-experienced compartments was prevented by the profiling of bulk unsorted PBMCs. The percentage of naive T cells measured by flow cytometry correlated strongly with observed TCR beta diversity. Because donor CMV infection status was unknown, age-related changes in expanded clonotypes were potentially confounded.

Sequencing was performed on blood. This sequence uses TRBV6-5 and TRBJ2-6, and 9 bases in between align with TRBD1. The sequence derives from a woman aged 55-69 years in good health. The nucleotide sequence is TGTGCCAGCAGTTACGGGGGGACAGGGAACTCTGGGGCCAACGTCCTGACTTTC. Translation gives CASSYGGTGNSGANVLTF.